The 17 T cell receptor beta chains below all came from one sample that was sequenced in a study of T cell repertoires in cytomegalovirus infection. One entry per CDR3 protein, called by TCRdb with MiXCR from the reads. Seen here are some 940,000 distinct CDR3 sequences, 25% to 40% observed once, and the top ten hold over 10%. Antigen specificity for these receptors is unknown. Sequencing was performed on cultured CD8+ T cells from PBMCs, taken from culture after CMV antigen stimulation. These TCRs come from a human donor in good health (CMV status not recorded). Some clones in this sample may be carry-over from other donors' samples.

This clonotype has at least ten counts. The chain links TRBV28 to TRBJ1-6; 8 bases are a match to TRBD1. The junction had 2 bases not matched to a gene; V was cut back by 3 bases and J by 4 bases. The CDR3 is 15 residues long. CDR1 is MDHEN, CDR2 SYDVKM, per germline. The CDR3 reads CASSFRDRYNSPLHF. The CDR3 region has the DNA TGTGCCAGCAGTTTCAGGGACAGGTATAATTCACCCCTCCACTTT.

This clonotype was observed a handful of times. The J gene is TRBJ2-7, the V gene TRBV4-1; TRBD2 matches 8 bases. The trim removed 0 bases at V and 5 bases at J, leaving 6 bases unmatched. CDR1 is MGHRA, CDR2 YSYEKL, per germline. This CDR3 region has 15 residues. The CDR3 coding sequence is TGCGCCAGCAGCCAAGAGGGGACTAGGATCGACGAGCAGTACTTC. Amino acids: CASSQEGTRIDEQYF.

V is TRBV2 and J is TRBJ1-1; no clear D gene. The germline V gene encodes CDR1 SNHLY and CDR2 FYNNEI. The germline V and J ends were trimmed by 2 bases and 0 bases, with 19 bases remaining between them. The CDR3 covers 18 residues. The DNA of the CDR3 is TGTGCCAGCAGTGAAAGAGGGAAAAAACGGCCGTTGAACACTGAAGCTTTCTTT. It codes for CASSERGKKRPLNTEAFF.

The rearrangement joins TRBV24-1 to TRBJ2-1; D might be TRBD1 (7 bases). Between the trimmed V and J ends, which lost 6 bases and 1 base, there was a span of 9 bases. Per the germline V gene, CDR1 is KGHDR and CDR2 is SFDVKD. CDR3 length equals 14 residues. DNA for the CDR3: TGTGCCACCAGTCCAGGGGGGTCCTACAATGAGCAGTTCTTC. Translation gives CATSPGGSYNEQFF.

This rearrangement joins TRBV6-1 to TRBJ1-6, with D uncertain. The CDR3 sequence is 20 residues long. Germline V CDR1 and CDR2: MNHNS, SASEGT. Trimming stripped 1 base from V and 0 bases from J, with 19 bases between. This CDR3 is CASSEDLRKTGSSYNSPLHF. CDR3 nucleotide sequence: TGTGCCAGCAGTGAAGATTTAAGGAAGACGGGGAGCTCCTATAATTCACCCCTCCACTTT.

This clonotype was seen a handful of times. The rearrangement uses TRBV7-9 and TRBJ1-2; 8 nucleotides match TRBD1. The trim removed 6 bases at V and 4 bases at J, leaving 7 bases unmatched. The germline CDR1 and CDR2 sequences are SEHNR and FQNEAQ (reference sequence). The CDR3 consists of 14 residues. The CDR3 reads CASRGQGATYGYTF. The CDR3 DNA follows: TGTGCCAGCAGGGGGCAGGGGGCCACCTATGGCTACACCTTC.

This clonotype has more than one count but fewer than ten. The rearrangement uses TRBV27 and TRBJ2-7, with D uncertain. This CDR3 comprises 15 residues. Germline V gene lookup returns CDR1 MNHEY and CDR2 SMNVEV (reference sequence). The V end was cut by 3 bases, the J end by 2 bases, with 14 bases between. The DNA for the CDR3 is TGTGCCAGCAGTTTTTCCGAGACCGGAGCCTACGAGCAGTACTTC. Its protein product is CASSFSETGAYEQYF.

This clonotype showed up just a few times. The rearrangement uses TRBV14 and TRBJ1-2; D is ambiguous. The germline V gene has CDR1 SGHDN and CDR2 FVKESK. The CDR3 contains 14 residues. Trimming shortened V by 0 bases and J by 5 bases, and 10 bases separated the two germline ends. The CDR3 is CASSQDPGPYGYTF. The CDR3 coding sequence is TGTGCCAGCAGCCAAGATCCCGGTCCTTATGGCTACACCTTC.

This clonotype was observed a few times. The chain employs TRBV25-1 and TRBJ1-5, with D possibly being TRBD1 (6 bases). Trimming shortened V by 7 bases and J by 2 bases, and 9 bases separated the two germline ends. Per germline, CDR1 MGHDK and CDR2 SYGVNS. There are 13 residues in the CDR3. CDR3 nucleotides: TGTGCCAGCACATCAGGGGGCAATCAGCCCCAGCATTTT. Protein sequence: CASTSGGNQPQHF.

This clonotype was counted a few times. The genes are TRBV7-6 and TRBJ2-3, with a weak D call TRBD2 (5 bases). The V end was cut by 2 bases, the J end by 3 bases, with 9 bases between. The germline CDR1 and CDR2 sequences are SGHVS and FNYEAQ. The CDR3 extends over 14 amino acids. In DNA, the CDR3 is TGTGCCAGCAGCTTAATCGGGGAGACAGATACGCAGTATTTT. Amino acids: CASSLIGETDTQYF.

The J gene is TRBJ2-3, the V gene TRBV19; 13 bases agree with TRBD2. CDR1 and CDR2 (germline): LNHDA, SQIVND (reference sequence). The ends lost 5 bases at V and 6 bases at J; junction bases unmatched: 14. The CDR3 runs 18 residues. The CDR3: CASSLRGLAGAARDTQYF. The CDR3 DNA follows: TGTGCCAGTAGTCTCCGAGGACTAGCGGGGGCCGCGAGGGATACGCAGTATTTT.

The chain links TRBV18 to TRBJ2-5, with 8 bases that match TRBD2. V lost 6 bases and J lost 5; bases outside the gene matches: 11. Germline V lookup: CDR1 KGHSH, CDR2 LQKENI. This CDR3 is 15 amino acids long. CDR3 sequence (DNA): TGTGCCAGCTCGGGCTTAAGGACTAGCTTGGAGACCCAGTACTTC. Translating it yields CASSGLRTSLETQYF.

The rearrangement uses TRBV5-1 and TRBJ2-1; TRBD1 might be the D (5 bases). V dropped 0 bases and J dropped 7 bases, with 11 bases sitting between them. CDR1 is SGHRS, CDR2 YFSETQ, per germline. The CDR3 sequence is 14 residues long. For the CDR3, the DNA is TGCGCCAGCAGCTTGGAGGCAGGGTGGAATGAGCAGTTCTTC. This sequence encodes CASSLEAGWNEQFF.

This clonotype was counted between two and nine times. This chain links TRBV27 with TRBJ2-1; 7 bases match TRBD2. Trimming at V came to 6 bases and at J to 0 bases, leaving 8 bases not matched to a gene. Per the germline V gene, CDR1 is MNHEY and CDR2 is SMNVEV (reference sequence). This CDR3 region has 16 residues. The CDR3 sequence: CASRMGGGSSYNEQFF. The CDR3, as DNA: TGTGCCAGCAGGATGGGCGGCGGGAGCTCCTACAATGAGCAGTTCTTC.

The rearrangement uses TRBV28 and TRBJ1-4; D gene unclear. CDR3 length: 15 amino acids. Germline V gene data show CDR1 as MDHEN and CDR2 as SYDVKM. Trimming pared 4 bases from V and 0 bases from J, leaving 9 bases between. The CDR3 nucleotides are TGTGCCAGCAGTTCGGATACCACAACTAATGAAAAACTGTTTTTT. It specifies CASSSDTTTNEKLFF.

This clonotype was found many times. This chain connects TRBV7-3 to TRBJ2-2, with D possibly called TRBD1 or TRBD2 (5 bases each). The CDR3 extends over 15 amino acids. V lost 0 bases to trimming and J lost 7 bases, with 12 bases between them. Per the germline V gene, CDR1 is SGHTA and CDR2 is FQGTGA. CDR3 residues: CASSLTVGPFGELFF. The CDR3 bases are TGTGCCAGCAGCTTAACCGTGGGACCGTTCGGGGAGCTGTTTTTT.

This clonotype was seen only once. V is TRBV27 and J is TRBJ2-7, with TRBD1 identical over 7 bases. The CDR3 contains 15 residues. The V segment lost 3 bases and the J segment 2 bases; nucleotides outside the gene matches: 7. Germline assignment: CDR1 MNHEY and CDR2 SMNVEV (reference sequence). In DNA form, the CDR3 reads TGTGCCAGCAGTTTCTTAGGACAGGTAACCTACGAGCAGTACTTC. As protein: CASSFLGQVTYEQYF.